This TCR beta chain is from a study of shared T cell receptors in the human thymus. Sequenced by immunoSEQ multiplex PCR; TCRdb stores in-frame clones only, minus some. This table holds 500,000 to 750,000 clones, around nine tenths found once. Germline lookup yields CDR1 MNHNY and CDR2 SVGAGI (reference sequence). Deletions cut 1 base from V and 2 bases from J, with 11 bases between. The CDR3 spans 16 residues. The same specimen was also included in a second study, on human thymus T cells. This second study says: The sample donors, healthy Finnish infants, were having corrective surgery for congenital heart defects. Gene usage for V and J segments appeared biased in thymic and blood repertoires. Related work showed strongly overlapping thymic repertoires across unrelated individuals.

The sample was thymocytes. The source of this sequence is a boy under two years old with a congenital heart defect. The chain recombines TRBV6-6 with TRBJ2-2; D is possibly TRBD2 (6 bases). This CDR3 reads CASSYFPGSNTGELFF. For the CDR3, the DNA is TGTGCCAGCAGTTACTTCCCCGGGAGCAACACCGGGGAGCTGTTTTTT.